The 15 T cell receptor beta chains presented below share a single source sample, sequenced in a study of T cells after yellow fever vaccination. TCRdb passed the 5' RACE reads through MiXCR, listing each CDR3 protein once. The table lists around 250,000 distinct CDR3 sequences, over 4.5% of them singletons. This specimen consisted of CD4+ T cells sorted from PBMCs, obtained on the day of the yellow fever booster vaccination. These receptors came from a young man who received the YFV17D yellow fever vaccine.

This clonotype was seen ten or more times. The DNA of the CDR3 is TGCAGTGCGACGGGGACGGCACCGAACACCGGGGAGCTGTTTTTT. This codes for CSATGTAPNTGELFF. The chain combines TRBV20-1 with TRBJ2-2, with D tentatively TRBD1 or TRBD2 (5 bases each). Germline V lookup: CDR1 DFQATT, CDR2 SNEGSKA (reference sequence). Deletions cut 6 bases from V and 0 bases from J, with 14 bases between. CDR3 length: 15 residues.

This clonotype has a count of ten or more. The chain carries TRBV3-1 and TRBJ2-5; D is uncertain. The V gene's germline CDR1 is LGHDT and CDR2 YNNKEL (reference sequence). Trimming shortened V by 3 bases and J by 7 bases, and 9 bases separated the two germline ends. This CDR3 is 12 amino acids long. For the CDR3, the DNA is TGTGCCAGCAGCCACGAGTCGAGGACCCAGTACTTC. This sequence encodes CASSHESRTQYF.

CDR3 sequence reads: CSAGDNSYEQYV. The CDR3 coding sequence is TGCAGCGCAGGGGACAATTCCTACGAGCAGTACGTC. The chain carries TRBV29-1 and TRBJ2-7, with D maybe TRBD1 (6 bases). This CDR3 comprises 12 residues. V lost 7 bases, J lost 1 base, and 11 bases lay in between. Germline CDR1 is SQVTM and CDR2 is ANQGSEA.

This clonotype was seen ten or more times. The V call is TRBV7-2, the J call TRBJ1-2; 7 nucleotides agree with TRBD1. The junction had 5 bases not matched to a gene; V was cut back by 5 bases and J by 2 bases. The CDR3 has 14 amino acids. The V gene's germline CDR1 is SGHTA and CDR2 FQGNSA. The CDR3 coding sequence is TGTGCCAGCAGCCGGGACAGAGGAAACTATGGCTACACCTTC. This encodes CASSRDRGNYGYTF.

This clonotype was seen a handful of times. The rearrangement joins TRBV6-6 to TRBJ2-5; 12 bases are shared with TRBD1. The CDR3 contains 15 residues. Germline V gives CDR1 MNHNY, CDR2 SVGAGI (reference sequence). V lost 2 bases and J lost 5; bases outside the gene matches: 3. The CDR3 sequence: CASSYGTGGRETQYF. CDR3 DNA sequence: TGTGCCAGCAGTTACGGGACAGGGGGCCGGGAGACCCAGTACTTC.

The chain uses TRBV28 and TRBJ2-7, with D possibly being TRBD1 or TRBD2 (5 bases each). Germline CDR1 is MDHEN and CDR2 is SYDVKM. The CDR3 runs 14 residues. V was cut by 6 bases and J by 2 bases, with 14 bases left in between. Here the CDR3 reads CASRPTWGTYEQYV. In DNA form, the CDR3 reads TGTGCCAGCAGACCTACTTGGGGGACCTACGAGCAGTACGTC.

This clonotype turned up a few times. The CDR3, as DNA: TGCAGTGCTAGACAGCCCTCTGGAAACACCATATATTTT. This encodes CSARQPSGNTIYF. This rearrangement joins TRBV20-1 to TRBJ1-3; no clear D gene. Germline CDR1 reads DFQATT; CDR2 reads SNEGSKA (reference sequence). V dropped 2 bases and J dropped 0 bases, with 5 bases sitting between them. There are 13 residues in the CDR3.

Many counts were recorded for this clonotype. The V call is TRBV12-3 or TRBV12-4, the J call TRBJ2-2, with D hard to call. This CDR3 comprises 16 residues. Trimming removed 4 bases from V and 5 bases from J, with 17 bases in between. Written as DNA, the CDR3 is TGTGCCAGCAGTTGGGCCACCGACCCCTTGACCGGGGAGCTGTTTTTT. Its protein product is CASSWATDPLTGELFF.

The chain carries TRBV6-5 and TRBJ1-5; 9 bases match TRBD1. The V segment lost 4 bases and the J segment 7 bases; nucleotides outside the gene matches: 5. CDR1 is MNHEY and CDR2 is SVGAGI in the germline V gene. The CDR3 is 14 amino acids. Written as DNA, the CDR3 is TGTGCCAGCAGTTCGAGACAGGGGGTACAGCCCCAGCATTTT. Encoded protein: CASSSRQGVQPQHF.

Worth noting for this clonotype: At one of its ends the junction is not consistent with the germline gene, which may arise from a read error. The CDR3 region is CASSDSPYDIQYF. The CDR3 region has the DNA TGTGCCAGCAGTGACTCCCCCTACGACATTCAGTACTTC. V usage is TRBV6-6 and J usage is TRBJ2-4; no clear D. CDR3 length equals 13 residues. Per the germline V gene, CDR1 is MNHNY and CDR2 is SVGAGI (reference sequence).

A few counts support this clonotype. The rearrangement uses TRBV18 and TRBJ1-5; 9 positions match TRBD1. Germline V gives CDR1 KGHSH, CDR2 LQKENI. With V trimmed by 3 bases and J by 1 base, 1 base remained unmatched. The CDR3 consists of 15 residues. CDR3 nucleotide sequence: TGTGCCAGCTCACCCGGGACAGGGAGCAATCAGCCCCAGCATTTT. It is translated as CASSPGTGSNQPQHF.

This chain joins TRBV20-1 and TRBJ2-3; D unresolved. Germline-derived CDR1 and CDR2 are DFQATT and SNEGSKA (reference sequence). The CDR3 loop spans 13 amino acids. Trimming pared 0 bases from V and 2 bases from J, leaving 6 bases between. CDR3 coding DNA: TGCAGTGCTAGAGACAGGCTCACAGATACGCAGTATTTT. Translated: CSARDRLTDTQYF.

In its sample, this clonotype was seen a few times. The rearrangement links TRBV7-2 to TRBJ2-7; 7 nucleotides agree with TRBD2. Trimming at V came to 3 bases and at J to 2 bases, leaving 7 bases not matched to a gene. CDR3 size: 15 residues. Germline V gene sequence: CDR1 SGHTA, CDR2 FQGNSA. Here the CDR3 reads CASSFTSVRAYEQYF. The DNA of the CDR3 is TGTGCCAGCAGCTTTACTAGCGTGAGGGCCTACGAGCAGTACTTC. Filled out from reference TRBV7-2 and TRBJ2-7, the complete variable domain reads GAGVSQSPSNKVTEKGKDVELRCDPISGHTALYWYRQSLGQGLEFLIYFQGNSAPDKSGLPSDRFSAERTGGSVSTLTIQRTQQEDSAVYLCASSFTSVRAYEQYFGPGTRLTVT.

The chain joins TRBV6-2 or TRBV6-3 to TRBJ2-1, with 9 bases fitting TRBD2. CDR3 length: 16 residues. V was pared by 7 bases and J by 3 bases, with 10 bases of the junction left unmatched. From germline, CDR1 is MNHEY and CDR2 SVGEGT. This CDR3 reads CASTPLGSGGYNEQFF. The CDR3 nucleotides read TGTGCCAGCACCCCTTTGGGTAGCGGGGGCTACAATGAGCAGTTCTTC.

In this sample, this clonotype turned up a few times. The CDR3 loop is CASREGARVATQYF. The CDR3 bases are TGTGCCAGCAGAGAGGGGGCTAGGGTGGCGACCCAGTACTTC. The chain uses TRBV28 and TRBJ2-5, with 7 bases fitting TRBD1. In germline, CDR1 is MDHEN, CDR2 SYDVKM. J gave up 7 bases and V 6 bases, and 11 bases lay outside the gene matches. The CDR3 sequence is 14 residues long.